This T cell receptor (beta chain) was profiled in a study of OX40 agonist ivuxolimab in advanced cancers. The overall study: Age averaged roughly 60 years (range roughly 23 to 80), and around 78% were male. The eligibility criteria allowed prior anti-PD-1, anti-PD-L1 or anti-CTLA-4 therapy, and approximately 38% had some.

Sequencing used immunoSEQ multiplex PCR; TCRdb keeps in-frame clones, though not all of them. The table records 60,000 to 65,000 clones, about 90% of them present only once. On this clone: Antigen specificity is unknown.

Study-wide results and caveats: Several nonresponders also turned out to have low normalized T-cell clonal expansion. With doses of 0.1 to 3.0 mg/kg, CD4+ and CD8+ blood T cells had undergone clonal expansion by week 6.

J was trimmed by 4 bases and V by 6 bases; bases with no gene match: 6. This CDR3 has 14 residues. The TCR comes from an adult with an advanced solid tumor such as melanoma, head and neck, liver or kidney cancer. V and J are TRBV23-1 and TRBJ2-5; 9 nucleotides align to TRBD1. TRBV23-1 is noted as an ORF with a role that remains uncertain. Source: CD4+ or CD8+ T cells sorted from blood, taken in a trial of the OX40 agonist ivuxolimab. In nucleotides, the CDR3 is TGCGCCAGCAGCTCATACAGGGGGCGAGAGACCCAGTACTTC. Translating gives CASSSYRGRETQYF.